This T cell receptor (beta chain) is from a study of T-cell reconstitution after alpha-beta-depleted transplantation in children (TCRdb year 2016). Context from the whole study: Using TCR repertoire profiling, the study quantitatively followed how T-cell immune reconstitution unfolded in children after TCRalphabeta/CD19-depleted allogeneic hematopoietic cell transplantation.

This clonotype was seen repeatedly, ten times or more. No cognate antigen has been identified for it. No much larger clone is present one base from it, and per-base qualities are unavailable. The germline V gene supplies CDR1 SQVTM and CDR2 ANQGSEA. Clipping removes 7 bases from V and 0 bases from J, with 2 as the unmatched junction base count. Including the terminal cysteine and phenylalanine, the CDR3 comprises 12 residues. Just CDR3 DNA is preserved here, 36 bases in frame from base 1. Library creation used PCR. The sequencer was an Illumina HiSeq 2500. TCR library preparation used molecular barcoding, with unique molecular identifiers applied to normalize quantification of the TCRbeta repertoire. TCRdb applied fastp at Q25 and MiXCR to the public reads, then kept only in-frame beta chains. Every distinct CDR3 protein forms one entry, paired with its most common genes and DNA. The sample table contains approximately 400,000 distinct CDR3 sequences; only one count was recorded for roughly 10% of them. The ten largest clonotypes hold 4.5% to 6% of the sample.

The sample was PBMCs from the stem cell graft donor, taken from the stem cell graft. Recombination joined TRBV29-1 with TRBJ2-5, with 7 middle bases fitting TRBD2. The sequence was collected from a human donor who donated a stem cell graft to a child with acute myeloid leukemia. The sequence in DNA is TGCAGCGGCGGGACTAACCAAGAGACCCAGTACTTC. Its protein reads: CSGGTNQETQYF.